This T cell receptor beta chain was retrieved from a study of CD8 T cells in Susac syndrome. Whole-study results and caveats: The number of individuals included in the study's TCR sequencing and HLA analysis was acknowledged as relatively small.

The T cells that were sequenced for TCR beta were CD8+ and CD4+ cells from blood. The CDR3 contains 18 residues. CDR1 is PRHDT, CDR2 FYEKMQ, per germline (reference sequence). The J segment lost 6 bases and the V segment lost 5 bases, leaving 19 bases of the junction unmatched. Of note for this clonotype: Its cognate antigen is unknown.

It was with random hexamers that 0.5 to 1 ug RNA was reverse transcribed. TCR beta CDR3 was amplified by immunoSEQ multiplex PCR. This amplification extended across 54 Vbeta and 13 Jbeta segments. TCRdb fed the immunoSEQ multiplex PCR reads into MiXCR, producing one record per CDR3 protein. The profile covers 150,000 to 180,000 distinct CDR3 sequences, with roughly 96% appearing a single time and 0.15% taken by the ten largest. The specimen sequenced was CD8+ T cells from PBMCs. The clonotype comes from a human donor with multiple sclerosis. The V and J genes are TRBV13 and TRBJ1-5, with 7 bases identical to TRBD1. The CDR3 protein is CASSLQQGLRYEAQPQHF. The CDR3 DNA is TGTGCCAGCAGCCTCCAACAGGGGTTAAGGTATGAGGCTCAGCCCCAGCATTTT.